The sequence of this T cell receptor (beta chain) was determined in a study of blood T cell repertoires in COVID-19. A Seattle source enrolled patients during active infection and followed them longitudinally. Germline V CDR1 and CDR2: SGHNT, YENEEA. The CDR3 loop spans 15 amino acids. V gave up 5 bases and J gave up 4 bases; unmatched junction bases: 8. TCRdb's table, derived via immunoSEQ multiplex PCR, lists solely in-frame clones and lacks some. Of about 200,000 clones listed, 82% are singletons. This chain connects TRBV11-3 to TRBJ2-3, with TRBD2 identical over 8 bases. Sequencing was done on a sample of peripheral blood. This receptor was taken from a woman aged 55-69 years with COVID-19, enrolled during active disease. This chain's CDR3 is CASSPAGAGADTQYF. Here the CDR3 DNA reads TGTGCCAGCAGCCCAGCGGGGGCGGGGGCAGATACGCAGTATTTT.